This T cell receptor beta chain comes out of a study of metastatic and nonmetastatic thyroid tumors. Across the study: Repertoire comparisons spanned blood and tumor or nodule tissue from malignant and benign thyroid patients.

Nobody among the patients had been given any treatment before thyroid surgery. This clone was recorded many times. Under the authors' procedure: Researchers built a distant-metastasis classifier for papillary thyroid cancer that drew on CDR3 differences across clinicopathological groups. TCRdb reprocessed the PCR reads using MiXCR. The V and J calls were not made by the authors but by TCRdb's processing. The sample lists tens of thousands of clones, under 15% occurring once. The CDR3 sequence is 14 residues long. V was clipped by 4 bases and J by 2 bases, with 8 bases between them. Looked up from germline, CDR1 is LNHDA and CDR2 is SQIVND (reference sequence).

Sequencing input: tumor tissue. J is TRBJ1-4 and V is TRBV19; D not resolved. This receptor was identified in a female donor with papillary thyroid cancer or a benign thyroid nodule (not recorded which). Some clones in this sample may be carry-over from other donors' samples. CDR3 in DNA: TGTGCCAGTAGTAAGCGTCGGACTAATGAAAAACTGTTTTTT. Translating gives CASSKRRTNEKLFF.